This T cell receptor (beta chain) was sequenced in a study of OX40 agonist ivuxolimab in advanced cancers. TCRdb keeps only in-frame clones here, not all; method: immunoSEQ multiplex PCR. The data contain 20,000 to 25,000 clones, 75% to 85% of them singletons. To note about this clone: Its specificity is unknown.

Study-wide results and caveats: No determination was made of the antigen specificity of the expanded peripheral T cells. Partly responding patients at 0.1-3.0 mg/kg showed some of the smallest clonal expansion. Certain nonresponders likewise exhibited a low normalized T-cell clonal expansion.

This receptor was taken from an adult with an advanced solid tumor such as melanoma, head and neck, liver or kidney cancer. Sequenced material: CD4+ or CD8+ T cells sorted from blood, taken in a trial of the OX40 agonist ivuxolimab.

The CDR3: CASSKGQHSNQPQHF. DNA of the CDR3: TGTGCCAGCAGCAAAGGGCAGCATAGCAATCAGCCCCAGCATTTT. The chain recombines TRBV21-1 with TRBJ1-5. TRBV21-1 is recorded as a pseudogene. CDR3 length: 15 amino acids.